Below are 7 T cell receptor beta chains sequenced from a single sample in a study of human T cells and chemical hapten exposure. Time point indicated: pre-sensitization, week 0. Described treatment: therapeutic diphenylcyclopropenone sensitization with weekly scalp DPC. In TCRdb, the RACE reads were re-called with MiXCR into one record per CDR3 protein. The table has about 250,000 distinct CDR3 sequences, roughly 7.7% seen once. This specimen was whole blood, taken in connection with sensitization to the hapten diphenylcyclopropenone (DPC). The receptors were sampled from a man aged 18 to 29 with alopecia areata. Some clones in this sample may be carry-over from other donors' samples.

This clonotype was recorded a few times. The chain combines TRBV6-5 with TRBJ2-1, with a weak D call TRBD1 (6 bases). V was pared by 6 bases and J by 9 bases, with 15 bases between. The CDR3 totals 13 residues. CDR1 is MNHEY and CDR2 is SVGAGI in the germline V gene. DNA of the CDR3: TGTGCCAGCAGAACACAGGGTGTTGGTGAGCAGTTCTTC. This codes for CASRTQGVGEQFF.

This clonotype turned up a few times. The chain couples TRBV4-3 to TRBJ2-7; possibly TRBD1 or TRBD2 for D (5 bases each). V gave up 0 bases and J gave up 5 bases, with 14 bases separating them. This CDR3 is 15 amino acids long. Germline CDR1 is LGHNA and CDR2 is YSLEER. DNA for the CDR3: TGCGCCAGCAGCCAAGAGGCAGGGAGTTTCCACGAGCAGTACTTC. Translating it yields CASSQEAGSFHEQYF.

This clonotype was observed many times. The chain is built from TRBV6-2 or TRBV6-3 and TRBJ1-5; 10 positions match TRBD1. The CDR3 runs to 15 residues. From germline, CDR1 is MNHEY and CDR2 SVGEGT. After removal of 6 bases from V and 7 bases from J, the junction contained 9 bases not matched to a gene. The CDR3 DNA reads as TGTGCCAGCAGCCGTATCGGGACAGGGGACCAGCCCCAGCATTTT. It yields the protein CASSRIGTGDQPQHF.

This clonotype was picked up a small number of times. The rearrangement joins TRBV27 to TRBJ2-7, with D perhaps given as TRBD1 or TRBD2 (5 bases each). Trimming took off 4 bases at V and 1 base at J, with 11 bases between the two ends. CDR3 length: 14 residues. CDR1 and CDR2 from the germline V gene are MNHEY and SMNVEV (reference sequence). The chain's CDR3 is CASSSWDGSYEQYF. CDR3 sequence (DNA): TGTGCCAGCAGTTCATGGGACGGTTCCTACGAGCAGTACTTC.

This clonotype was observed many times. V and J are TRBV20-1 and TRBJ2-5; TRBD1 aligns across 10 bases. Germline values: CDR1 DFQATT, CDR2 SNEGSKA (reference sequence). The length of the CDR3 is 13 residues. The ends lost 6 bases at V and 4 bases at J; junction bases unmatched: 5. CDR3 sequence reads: CSAPGQGLETQYF. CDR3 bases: TGCAGTGCCCCGGGACAGGGGTTAGAGACCCAGTACTTC.

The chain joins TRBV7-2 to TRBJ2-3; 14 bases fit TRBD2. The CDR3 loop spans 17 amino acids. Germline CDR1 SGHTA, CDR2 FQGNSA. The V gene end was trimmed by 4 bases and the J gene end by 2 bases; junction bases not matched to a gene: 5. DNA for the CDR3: TGTGCCAGCAGCTCGGGACTAGCGGGGGTCCCCACAGATACGCAGTATTTT. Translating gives CASSSGLAGVPTDTQYF.

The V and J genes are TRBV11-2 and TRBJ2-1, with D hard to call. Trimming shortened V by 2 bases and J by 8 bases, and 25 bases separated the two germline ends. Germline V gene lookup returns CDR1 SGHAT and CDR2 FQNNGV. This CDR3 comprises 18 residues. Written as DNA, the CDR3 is TGTGCCAGCAGCTTAATCCCTAGAAGGTCCATCAATTTGGATGAGCAGTTCTTC. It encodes CASSLIPRRSINLDEQFF.